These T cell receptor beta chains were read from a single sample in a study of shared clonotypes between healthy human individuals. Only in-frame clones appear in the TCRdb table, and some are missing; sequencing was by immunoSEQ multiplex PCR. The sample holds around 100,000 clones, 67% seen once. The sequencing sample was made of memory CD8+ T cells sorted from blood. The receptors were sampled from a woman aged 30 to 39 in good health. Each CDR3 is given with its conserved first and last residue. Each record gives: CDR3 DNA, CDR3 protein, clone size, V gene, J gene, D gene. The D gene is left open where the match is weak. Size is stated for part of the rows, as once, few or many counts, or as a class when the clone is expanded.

cdr3_nt: TGTGCCAGCAGTCATAGGTGGGCCAAAAACATTCAGTACTTC
cdr3_aa: CASSHRWAKNIQYF
clone_size: NA
v_call: TRBV27
j_call: TRBJ2-4
d_call: NA

cdr3_nt: TGTGCCAGCAGCTTGTACCGGGGGCGCGTCACCGGGGAGCTGTTTTTT
cdr3_aa: CASSLYRGRVTGELFF
clone_size: many
v_call: TRBV5-4
j_call: TRBJ2-2
d_call: NA

cdr3_nt: TGTGCCAGCAGTTTACGGGGCCGGGTGACAAGAGACACCGGGGAGCTGTTTTTT
cdr3_aa: CASSLRGRVTRDTGELFF
clone_size: NA
v_call: TRBV7-7
j_call: TRBJ2-2
d_call: NA

cdr3_nt: TGTGCCAGCAGCCCCCAGGGGACCGGGGAGCTGTTTTTT
cdr3_aa: CASSPQGTGELFF
clone_size: NA
v_call: TRBV6-6
j_call: TRBJ2-2
d_call: NA

cdr3_nt: TGTGCCAGCAGCACCATAGCGGGAGTCTCCTACGAGCAGTACTTC
cdr3_aa: CASSTIAGVSYEQYF
clone_size: NA
v_call: TRBV7-8
j_call: TRBJ2-7
d_call: TRBD2

cdr3_nt: TGTGCCAGCAGTTCGGCACTCGGGAGCCTCTACGAGCAGTACTTC
cdr3_aa: CASSSALGSLYEQYF
clone_size: NA
v_call: TRBV2
j_call: TRBJ2-7
d_call: NA

cdr3_nt: TGTGCCAGCAGCTTAGAAGGACTAGCGGGCTACAATGAGCAGTTCTTC
cdr3_aa: CASSLEGLAGYNEQFF
clone_size: NA
v_call: TRBV13
j_call: TRBJ2-1
d_call: TRBD2

cdr3_nt: TGTGCCAGCTCCCTAAGCGGGGTTTCGGGGGAGACCCAGTACTTC
cdr3_aa: CASSLSGVSGETQYF
clone_size: NA
v_call: TRBV28
j_call: TRBJ2-5
d_call: TRBD2

cdr3_nt: TGTGCCAGTAGTATAGAGACAGGCTCTGGGGCCAACGTCCTGACTTTC
cdr3_aa: CASSIETGSGANVLTF
clone_size: NA
v_call: TRBV19
j_call: TRBJ2-6
d_call: NA

cdr3_nt: TGTGCCAGCAGTGTCGTAGGAAGGCGCCCTGAGCAGTTCTTC
cdr3_aa: CASSVVGRRPEQFF
clone_size: NA
v_call: TRBV27
j_call: TRBJ2-1
d_call: NA

cdr3_nt: TGTGCCAGCAGTTACCTCCCTGGGGCCCATCAGCCCCAGCATTTT
cdr3_aa: CASSYLPGAHQPQHF
clone_size: NA
v_call: TRBV6-6
j_call: TRBJ1-5
d_call: NA

cdr3_nt: TGTGCCAGCAGTTTGGAGGGACTAGTCCGGACCCTAACAGATACGCAGTATTTT
cdr3_aa: CASSLEGLVRTLTDTQYF
clone_size: NA
v_call: TRBV7-2
j_call: TRBJ2-3
d_call: TRBD2

cdr3_nt: TGCGCCAGCAGTGAAAGCGGGAGGGCCAGTGAGCAGTTCTTC
cdr3_aa: CASSESGRASEQFF
clone_size: few
v_call: TRBV10-2
j_call: TRBJ2-1
d_call: TRBD2